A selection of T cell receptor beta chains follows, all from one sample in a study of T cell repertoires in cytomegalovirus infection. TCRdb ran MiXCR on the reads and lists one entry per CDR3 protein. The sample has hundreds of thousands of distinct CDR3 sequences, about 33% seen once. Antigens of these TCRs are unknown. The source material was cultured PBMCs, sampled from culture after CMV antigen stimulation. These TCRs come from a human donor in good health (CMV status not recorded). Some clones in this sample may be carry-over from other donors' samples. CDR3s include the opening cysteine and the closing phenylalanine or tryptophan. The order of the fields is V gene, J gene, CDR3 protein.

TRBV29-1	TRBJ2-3	CRTRSSTDTQYF
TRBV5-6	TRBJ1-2	CASSLAVQGDGYTF
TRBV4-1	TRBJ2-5	CASSPSASGRGQETQYF
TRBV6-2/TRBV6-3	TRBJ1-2	CASSYLRGNGYTF
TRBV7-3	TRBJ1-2	CASSPSSDNGYGYTF
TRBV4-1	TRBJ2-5	CASSQVGRRETQYF
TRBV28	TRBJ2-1	CASRPETSYNEQFF
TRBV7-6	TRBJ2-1	CASSLAASAYNEQFF
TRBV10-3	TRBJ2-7	CAISRDREFYEQYF
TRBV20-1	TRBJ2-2	CSARDRPAGVGGELFF
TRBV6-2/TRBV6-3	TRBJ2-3	CASTRTSGRNTDTQYF
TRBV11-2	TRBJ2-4	CASSPTGTSAKNIQYF
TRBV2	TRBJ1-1	CASSANLGGNTEAFF
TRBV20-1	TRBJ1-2	CSARDGQGGYTF
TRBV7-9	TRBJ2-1	CASSLGGASNEQFF
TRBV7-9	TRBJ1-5	CASSWHPPGQKDQPQHF